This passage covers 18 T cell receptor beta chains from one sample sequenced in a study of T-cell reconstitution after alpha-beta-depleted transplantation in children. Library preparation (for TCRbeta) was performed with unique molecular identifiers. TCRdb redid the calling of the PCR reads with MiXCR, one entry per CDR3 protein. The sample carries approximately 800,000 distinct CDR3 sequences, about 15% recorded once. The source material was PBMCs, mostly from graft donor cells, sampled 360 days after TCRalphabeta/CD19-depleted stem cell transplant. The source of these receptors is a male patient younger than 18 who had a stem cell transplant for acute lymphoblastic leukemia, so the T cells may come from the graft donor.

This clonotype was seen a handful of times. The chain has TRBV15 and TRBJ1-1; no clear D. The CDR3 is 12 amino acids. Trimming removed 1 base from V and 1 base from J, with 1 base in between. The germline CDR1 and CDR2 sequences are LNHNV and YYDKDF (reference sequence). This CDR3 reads CATSRGNTEAFF. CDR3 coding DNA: TGTGCCACCAGCAGAGGGAACACTGAAGCTTTCTTT.

The CDR3 reads CASSVGWQVGYNEQFF. In nucleotides, the CDR3 is TGTGCCAGCAGCGTAGGCTGGCAGGTAGGCTACAATGAGCAGTTCTTC. This chain joins TRBV9 and TRBJ2-1; unclear D gene. Deletions cut 0 bases from V and 3 bases from J, with 13 bases between. CDR3 length: 16 residues. Per the germline V gene, CDR1 is SGDLS and CDR2 is YYNGEE.

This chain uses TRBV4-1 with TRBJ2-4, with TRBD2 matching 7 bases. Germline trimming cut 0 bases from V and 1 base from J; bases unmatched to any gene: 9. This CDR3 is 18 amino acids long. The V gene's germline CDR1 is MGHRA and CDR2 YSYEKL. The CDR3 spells CASSQDGAGPLAKNIQYF. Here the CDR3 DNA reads TGCGCCAGCAGCCAAGACGGAGCGGGGCCCCTGGCCAAAAACATTCAGTACTTC.

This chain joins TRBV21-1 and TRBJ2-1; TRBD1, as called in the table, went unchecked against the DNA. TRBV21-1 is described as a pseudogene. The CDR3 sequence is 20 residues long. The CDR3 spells CAIPSTPALGCSRAYNEQFF. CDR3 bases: TGTGCCATCCCCTCAACCCCAGCCCTGGGGTGCAGTCGAGCTTACAATGAGCAGTTCTTC.

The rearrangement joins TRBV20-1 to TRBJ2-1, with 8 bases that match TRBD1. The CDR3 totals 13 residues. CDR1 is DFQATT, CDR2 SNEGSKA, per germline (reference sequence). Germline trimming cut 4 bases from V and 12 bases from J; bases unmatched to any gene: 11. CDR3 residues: CSATGTGWRGQFF. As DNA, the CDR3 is TGCAGTGCTACCGGGACAGGTTGGAGGGGGCAGTTCTTC.

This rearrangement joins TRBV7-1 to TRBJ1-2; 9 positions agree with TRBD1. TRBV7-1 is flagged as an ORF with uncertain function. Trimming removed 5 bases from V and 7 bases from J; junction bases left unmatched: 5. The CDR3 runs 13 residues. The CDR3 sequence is CASSKTGGRGYTF. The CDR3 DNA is TGTGCCAGCAGCAAAACAGGGGGCCGTGGCTACACCTTC.

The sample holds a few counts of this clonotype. CDR3 in amino acids: CATSDGLGGGLEQFF. CDR3 sequence (DNA): TGTGCCACCAGTGATGGGCTCGGTGGGGGGCTTGAGCAGTTCTTC. The chain couples TRBV24-1 to TRBJ2-1; D is perhaps TRBD1 or TRBD2 (6 bases each). This CDR3 spans 15 amino acids. Germline V gene data show CDR1 as KGHDR and CDR2 as SFDVKD. V gave up 3 bases and J gave up 9 bases, with 17 bases separating them.

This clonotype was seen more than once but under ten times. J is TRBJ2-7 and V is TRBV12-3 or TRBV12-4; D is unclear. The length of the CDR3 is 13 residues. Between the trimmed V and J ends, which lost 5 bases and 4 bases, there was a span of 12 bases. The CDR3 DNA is TGTGCCAGCAGTCGAGCAGATCTGTACGAGCAGTACTTC. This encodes CASSRADLYEQYF.

This chain's CDR3 is CASSDWTGEADTQYF. CDR3 bases: TGTGCCAGCTCAGATTGGACAGGGGAAGCAGATACGCAGTATTTT. This rearrangement joins TRBV18 to TRBJ2-3, with 9 bases that match TRBD1. The CDR3 contains 15 residues. Germline trimming cut 5 bases from V and 4 bases from J; bases unmatched to any gene: 7. Per the germline V gene, CDR1 is KGHSH and CDR2 is LQKENI.

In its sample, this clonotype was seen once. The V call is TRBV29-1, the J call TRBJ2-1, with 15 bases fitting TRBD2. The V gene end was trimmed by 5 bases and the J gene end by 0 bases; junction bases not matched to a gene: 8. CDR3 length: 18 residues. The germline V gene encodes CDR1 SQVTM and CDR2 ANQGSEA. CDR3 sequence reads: CSVRQGLAGGSSYNEQFF. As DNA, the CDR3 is TGCAGCGTTCGTCAAGGACTAGCGGGAGGGAGCTCCTACAATGAGCAGTTCTTC.

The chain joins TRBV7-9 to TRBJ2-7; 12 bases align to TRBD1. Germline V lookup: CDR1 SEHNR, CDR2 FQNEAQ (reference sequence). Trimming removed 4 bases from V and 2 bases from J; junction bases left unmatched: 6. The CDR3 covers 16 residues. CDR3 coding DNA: TGTGCCAGCAGCTCGCGGGGACAGGGGGCACCCTACGAGCAGTACTTC. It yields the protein CASSSRGQGAPYEQYF. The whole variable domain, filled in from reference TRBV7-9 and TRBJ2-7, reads DTGVSQNPRHKITKRGQNVTFRCDPISEHNRLYWYRQTLGQGPEFLTYFQNEAQLEKSRLLSDRFSAERPKGSFSTLEIQRTEQGDSAMYLCASSSRGQGAPYEQYFGPGTRLTVT.

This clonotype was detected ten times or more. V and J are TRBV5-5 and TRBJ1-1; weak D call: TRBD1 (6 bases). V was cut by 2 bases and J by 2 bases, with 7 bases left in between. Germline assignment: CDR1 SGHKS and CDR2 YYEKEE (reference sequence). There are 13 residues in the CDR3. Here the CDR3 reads CASSFGTNTEAFF. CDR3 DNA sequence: TGTGCCAGCAGCTTTGGGACAAACACTGAAGCTTTCTTT.

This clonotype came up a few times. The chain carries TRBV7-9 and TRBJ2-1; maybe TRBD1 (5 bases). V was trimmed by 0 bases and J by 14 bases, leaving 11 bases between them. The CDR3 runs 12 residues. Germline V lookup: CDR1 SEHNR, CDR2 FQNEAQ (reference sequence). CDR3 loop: CASSLADKAKFF. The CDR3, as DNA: TGTGCCAGCAGCTTAGCGGACAAGGCCAAGTTCTTC.

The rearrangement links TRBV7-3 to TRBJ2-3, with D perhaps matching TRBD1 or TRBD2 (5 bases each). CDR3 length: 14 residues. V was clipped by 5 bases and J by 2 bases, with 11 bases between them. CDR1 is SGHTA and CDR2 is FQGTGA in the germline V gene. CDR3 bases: TGTGCCAGCAGCGCCGCTGGGACCACAGATACGCAGTATTTT. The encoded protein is CASSAAGTTDTQYF.

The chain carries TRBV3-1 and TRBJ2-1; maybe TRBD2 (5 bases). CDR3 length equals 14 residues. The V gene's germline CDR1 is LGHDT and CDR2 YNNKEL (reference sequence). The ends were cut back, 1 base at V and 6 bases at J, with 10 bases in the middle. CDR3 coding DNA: TGTGCCAGCAGCCAAGGGCTAGCTCCCAATGAGCAGTTCTTC. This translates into CASSQGLAPNEQFF.

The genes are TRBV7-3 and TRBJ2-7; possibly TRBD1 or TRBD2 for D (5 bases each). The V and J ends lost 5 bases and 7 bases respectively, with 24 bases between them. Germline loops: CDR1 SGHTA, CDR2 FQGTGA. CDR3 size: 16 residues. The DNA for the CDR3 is TGTGCCAGCAGCCCGTCTTGGGGCCCAATAGCGCAGGAGCAGTACTTC. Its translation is CASSPSWGPIAQEQYF.

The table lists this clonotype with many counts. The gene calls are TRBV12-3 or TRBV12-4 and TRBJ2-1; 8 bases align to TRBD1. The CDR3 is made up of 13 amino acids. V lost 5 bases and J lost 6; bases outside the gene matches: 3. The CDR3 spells CASSPTGGNEQFF. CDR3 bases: TGTGCCAGCAGTCCCACAGGGGGCAATGAGCAGTTCTTC.

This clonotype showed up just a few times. The CDR3 sequence: CAISERDIITYYEQYF. The CDR3, as DNA: TGTGCCATCAGTGAACGGGATATAATCACCTACTACGAGCAGTACTTC. The chain carries TRBV10-3 and TRBJ2-7; tentatively, D is TRBD2 (5 bases). This CDR3 comprises 16 residues. V lost 3 bases and J lost 3, with 18 bases in between. The germline V gene encodes CDR1 ENHRY and CDR2 SYGVKD.